The T cell receptor beta chain described here comes from a study of blood T cell repertoires in COVID-19. For the study at large: Whether acute or convalescent, the COVID-19 samples came from the United States, Italy and Spain.

V lost 5 bases, J lost 5 bases, and 15 bases lay in between. This CDR3 has 15 residues. CDR1 is MNHEY, CDR2 SVGAGI, per germline. In the authors' methods: Estimation of nucleated cell counts relied on the amplification of reference gene primers. Profiled with immunoSEQ multiplex PCR; TCRdb holds only in-frame clones, not every one. The DNA was the basis for D and trimming; V, J and clone size are from that table. This table has 150,000 to 200,000 clones, around four fifths appearing once. The sequence was obtained from a man aged 55 to 70 with COVID-19, enrolled during active disease. Sequenced sample: peripheral blood. The V and J genes are TRBV6-5 and TRBJ2-2; TRBD2 might be the D (6 bases). CDR3 nucleotides: TGTGCCAGCAGTCCACTGCGGGGCCGGACCGGGGAGCTGTTTTTT. This codes for CASSPLRGRTGELFF.